This T cell receptor beta chain was recorded in a study of T cell responses to AZD1222 COVID-19 vaccine. The CDR3 has 16 residues. Losses at the gene ends were 4 bases for V and 1 base for J; bases not matched to a gene: 5. The germline V gene has CDR1 SEHNR and CDR2 FQNEAQ (reference sequence). Regarding this clone: The antigen is not known.

Libraries were prepared by immunoSEQ multiplex PCR; TCRdb keeps only in-frame clonotypes and omits some of them. This table has around 100,000 clones, more than 85% appearing once. General study points: Mostly white British, mostly female donors; authors suggested clonal diversity may be underestimated. The study identified only five or six AZD1222 recipients as seropositive at baseline. Once two AZD1222 doses were given, Spike-specific TCR breadth and depth went up.

This chain joins TRBV7-9 and TRBJ2-3, with 10 positions matching TRBD2. Sequences were derived from peripheral blood, sampled on day 0 of AZD1222 vaccination. This clonotype was obtained from an adult in good health. The CDR3 spells CASSSTLAGGTDTQYF. In nucleotides, the CDR3 is TGTGCCAGCAGCTCGACGCTAGCGGGGGGCACAGATACGCAGTATTTT. The full variable domain, completed using reference TRBV7-9 and TRBJ2-3, is DTGVSQNPRHKITKRGQNVTFRCDPISEHNRLYWYRQTLGQGPEFLTYFQNEAQLEKSRLLSDRFSAERPKGSFSTLEIQRTEQGDSAMYLCASSSTLAGGTDTQYFGPGTRLTVL.